This T cell receptor beta chain was found in a study of T cell responses to AZD1222 COVID-19 vaccine. Study-level information: Pooled together were second doses at about 4 or about 12 weeks. Broader study findings: Two doses of AZD1222 preceded a rise in Spike-specific TCR breadth and depth. Reports say nearly half of spike-specific TCRs go after unmutated variant regions. There were vaccine-associated CD4 TCRs across spike, dominant at 160-218 and 743-854.

Germline loops: CDR1 SEHNR, CDR2 FQNEAQ (reference sequence). The germline V and J ends were trimmed by 0 bases and 7 bases, with 15 bases remaining between them. The CDR3 totals 15 residues. Comment on this clone: Its antigen is unidentified.

Sequencing used immunoSEQ multiplex PCR; TCRdb keeps in-frame clones, though not all of them. The data hold fewer than 150,000 clones, with around 90% observed a single time. This material consisted of peripheral blood, taken on day 0 of AZD1222 vaccination. The chain carries TRBV7-9 and TRBJ1-2; a possible D gene is TRBD1 (6 bases). This receptor was obtained from an adult in good health. The CDR3 region has the DNA TGTGCCAGCAGCTTAGCGAGGTCACAGGGCCTTGGCTACACCTTC. The encoded protein is CASSLARSQGLGYTF.